A selection of T cell receptor beta chains follows, all from one sample in a study of identifying expanded T cells in peripheral blood. Using immunoSEQ multiplex PCR, the repertoire was profiled, and TCRdb retains in-frame clones only, with some absent. The data contain over 90,000 clones, roughly 88% of them singletons. What was sequenced was blood. The receptors stem from a person aged 18 to 70 in good health. CDR3s include the opening cysteine and the closing phenylalanine or tryptophan. D genes are given only for firm matches. Clone size is not always given. Where it is, it says once, few, many or a class for expanded clones.

d_call: -; j_call: TRBJ1-4; v_call: TRBV25-1; cdr3_length: 13; clone_size: -; cdr3_aa: CASTGRTNEKLFF; cdr3_nt: TGTGCCAGCACGGGGAGGACAAATGAAAAACTGTTTTTT
d_call: -; j_call: TRBJ1-1; v_call: TRBV2; cdr3_length: 12; clone_size: -; cdr3_aa: CASDPSQTEAFF; cdr3_nt: TGTGCCTCGGACCCCTCGCAGACTGAAGCTTTCTTT
d_call: -; j_call: TRBJ2-7; v_call: TRBV19; cdr3_length: 16; clone_size: -; cdr3_aa: CASSNLGRGSSYEQYF; cdr3_nt: TGTGCCAGTAGTAATTTGGGGAGGGGGAGTTCCTACGAGCAGTACTTC
d_call: -; j_call: TRBJ1-1; v_call: TRBV7-6; cdr3_length: 15; clone_size: -; cdr3_aa: CASSSPPGRNTEAFF; cdr3_nt: TGTGCCAGCAGCTCACCACCGGGACGGAACACTGAAGCTTTCTTT
d_call: -; j_call: TRBJ2-7; v_call: TRBV5-6; cdr3_length: 13; clone_size: -; cdr3_aa: CASSLLSGYEQYF; cdr3_nt: TGTGCCAGCAGCTTGCTTTCAGGCTACGAGCAGTACTTC
d_call: -; j_call: TRBJ2-7; v_call: TRBV12-5; cdr3_length: 13; clone_size: once; cdr3_aa: CASGLGQAYEQYF; cdr3_nt: TGTGCTAGTGGTTTAGGACAAGCCTACGAGCAGTACTTC
d_call: -; j_call: TRBJ2-3; v_call: TRBV14; cdr3_length: 15; clone_size: -; cdr3_aa: CASSQDDWFADTQYF; cdr3_nt: TGTGCCAGCAGCCAAGATGACTGGTTTGCAGATACGCAGTATTTT
d_call: -; j_call: TRBJ2-1; v_call: TRBV27; cdr3_length: 16; clone_size: -; cdr3_aa: CASSPDAGRTHNEQFF; cdr3_nt: TGTGCCAGCAGCCCTGACGCGGGACGTACTCACAATGAGCAGTTCTTC
d_call: -; j_call: TRBJ2-1; v_call: TRBV20-1; cdr3_length: 10; clone_size: -; cdr3_aa: CSARSGEQFF; cdr3_nt: TGCAGTGCTAGGAGCGGTGAGCAGTTCTTC
d_call: -; j_call: TRBJ2-2; v_call: TRBV30; cdr3_length: 16; clone_size: -; cdr3_aa: CAWSALGAANTGELFF; cdr3_nt: TGTGCCTGGAGCGCCTTAGGGGCGGCGAACACCGGGGAGCTGTTTTTT
d_call: -; j_call: TRBJ2-2; v_call: TRBV6-5; cdr3_length: 13; clone_size: -; cdr3_aa: CASSFVGSGELFF; cdr3_nt: TGTGCCAGCAGTTTTGTGGGTTCCGGGGAGCTGTTTTTT
d_call: TRBD1; j_call: TRBJ1-3; v_call: TRBV5-1; cdr3_length: 14; clone_size: -; cdr3_aa: CASREGTAGNTIYF; cdr3_nt: TGCGCCAGCAGGGAAGGGACAGCTGGAAACACCATATATTTT
d_call: TRBD2; j_call: TRBJ2-5; v_call: TRBV4-1; cdr3_length: 16; clone_size: -; cdr3_aa: CASSQDMRQAGETQYF; cdr3_nt: TGCGCCAGCAGCCAAGATATGCGCCAAGCGGGGGAGACCCAGTACTTC
d_call: TRBD2; j_call: TRBJ2-1; v_call: TRBV7-6; cdr3_length: 15; clone_size: -; cdr3_aa: CASSTRTSVANEQFF; cdr3_nt: TGTGCCAGCAGCACCCGGACTAGCGTGGCCAATGAGCAGTTCTTC
d_call: -; j_call: TRBJ2-2; v_call: TRBV7-2; cdr3_length: 18; clone_size: -; cdr3_aa: CASSSRTMRRRLSGELFF; cdr3_nt: TGTGCCAGCAGCTCCCGGACCATGAGGCGCCGTCTCTCCGGGGAGCTGTTTTTT
d_call: TRBD1; j_call: TRBJ1-2; v_call: TRBV6-5; cdr3_length: 15; clone_size: -; cdr3_aa: CASSYSEGGNYGYTF; cdr3_nt: TGTGCCAGCAGTTACTCGGAAGGGGGCAACTATGGCTACACCTTC
d_call: -; j_call: TRBJ1-1; v_call: TRBV7-3; cdr3_length: 16; clone_size: -; cdr3_aa: CASSLTTGKMNTEAFF; cdr3_nt: TGTGCCAGCAGCTTAACGACAGGAAAAATGAACACTGAAGCTTTCTTT
d_call: -; j_call: TRBJ2-7; v_call: TRBV10-2; cdr3_length: 16; clone_size: -; cdr3_aa: CASSERGGYGTYEQYF; cdr3_nt: TGCGCCAGCAGTGAGCGAGGAGGCTATGGGACCTACGAGCAGTACTTC
d_call: -; j_call: TRBJ2-7; v_call: TRBV5-5; cdr3_length: 15; clone_size: -; cdr3_aa: CASSSPETASYEQYF; cdr3_nt: TGTGCCAGCAGCTCGCCCGAGACAGCCTCCTACGAGCAGTACTTC
d_call: -; j_call: TRBJ2-7; v_call: TRBV5-4; cdr3_length: 13; clone_size: -; cdr3_aa: CASRRDLQGEQYF; cdr3_nt: TGTGCCAGCAGACGGGACCTCCAAGGGGAGCAGTACTTC
d_call: -; j_call: TRBJ2-1; v_call: TRBV30; cdr3_length: 13; clone_size: -; cdr3_aa: CASQWQGWMGQFF; cdr3_nt: TGTGCCTCCCAGTGGCAGGGATGGATGGGGCAGTTCTTC
d_call: -; j_call: TRBJ1-2; v_call: TRBV30; cdr3_length: 11; clone_size: -; cdr3_aa: CAWSVGYGYTF; cdr3_nt: TGTGCCTGGAGTGTGGGATATGGCTACACCTTC
d_call: -; j_call: TRBJ1-5; v_call: TRBV30; cdr3_length: 13; clone_size: -; cdr3_aa: CAWSVQGFQPQHF; cdr3_nt: TGTGCCTGGAGTGTACAGGGTTTTCAGCCCCAGCATTTT
d_call: -; j_call: TRBJ2-7; v_call: TRBV30; cdr3_length: 13; clone_size: -; cdr3_aa: CAWSVGRGDEQYF; cdr3_nt: TGTGCCTGGAGTGTCGGCAGGGGGGACGAGCAGTACTTC
d_call: -; j_call: TRBJ2-1; v_call: TRBV7-6; cdr3_length: 14; clone_size: -; cdr3_aa: CASSRGSSYNEQFF; cdr3_nt: TGTGCCAGCAGCCGGGGGAGTTCCTACAATGAGCAGTTCTTC
d_call: -; j_call: TRBJ2-7; v_call: TRBV7-9; cdr3_length: 14; clone_size: few; cdr3_aa: CASKYGTNTYEQYF; cdr3_nt: TGTGCCAGCAAATACGGGACCAATACCTACGAGCAGTACTTC
d_call: -; j_call: TRBJ2-7; v_call: TRBV5-6; cdr3_length: 14; clone_size: -; cdr3_aa: CASREGEGPYEQYF; cdr3_nt: TGTGCCAGCAGGGAGGGAGAGGGGCCCTACGAGCAGTACTTC